The clone carrying this T cell receptor beta chain was counted a few times. Primers for the PCR totalled 60 Vbeta and 13 Jbeta. Repertoires were generated with immunoSEQ multiplex PCR, while TCRdb's copy carries only in-frame clones and drops some. The sample carries 140,000 to 150,000 clones, approximately 68% recorded once. The record originates from a study of cytomegalovirus exposure and HLA in healthy donors. CDR1 and CDR2 (germline): SGHRS, YFSETQ. V dropped 4 bases and J dropped 3 bases, with 16 bases sitting between them. The CDR3 has 15 residues. The chain recombines TRBV5-1 with TRBJ1-1, with D possibly being TRBD1 (5 bases). Sample: PBMCs. This sequence originates from a man in his forties in good health and CMV-seronegative. The DNA for the CDR3 is TGCGCCAGCAGCCTGAGGACAAAAACGGACACTGAAGCTTTCTTT. Protein: CASSLRTKTDTEAFF.